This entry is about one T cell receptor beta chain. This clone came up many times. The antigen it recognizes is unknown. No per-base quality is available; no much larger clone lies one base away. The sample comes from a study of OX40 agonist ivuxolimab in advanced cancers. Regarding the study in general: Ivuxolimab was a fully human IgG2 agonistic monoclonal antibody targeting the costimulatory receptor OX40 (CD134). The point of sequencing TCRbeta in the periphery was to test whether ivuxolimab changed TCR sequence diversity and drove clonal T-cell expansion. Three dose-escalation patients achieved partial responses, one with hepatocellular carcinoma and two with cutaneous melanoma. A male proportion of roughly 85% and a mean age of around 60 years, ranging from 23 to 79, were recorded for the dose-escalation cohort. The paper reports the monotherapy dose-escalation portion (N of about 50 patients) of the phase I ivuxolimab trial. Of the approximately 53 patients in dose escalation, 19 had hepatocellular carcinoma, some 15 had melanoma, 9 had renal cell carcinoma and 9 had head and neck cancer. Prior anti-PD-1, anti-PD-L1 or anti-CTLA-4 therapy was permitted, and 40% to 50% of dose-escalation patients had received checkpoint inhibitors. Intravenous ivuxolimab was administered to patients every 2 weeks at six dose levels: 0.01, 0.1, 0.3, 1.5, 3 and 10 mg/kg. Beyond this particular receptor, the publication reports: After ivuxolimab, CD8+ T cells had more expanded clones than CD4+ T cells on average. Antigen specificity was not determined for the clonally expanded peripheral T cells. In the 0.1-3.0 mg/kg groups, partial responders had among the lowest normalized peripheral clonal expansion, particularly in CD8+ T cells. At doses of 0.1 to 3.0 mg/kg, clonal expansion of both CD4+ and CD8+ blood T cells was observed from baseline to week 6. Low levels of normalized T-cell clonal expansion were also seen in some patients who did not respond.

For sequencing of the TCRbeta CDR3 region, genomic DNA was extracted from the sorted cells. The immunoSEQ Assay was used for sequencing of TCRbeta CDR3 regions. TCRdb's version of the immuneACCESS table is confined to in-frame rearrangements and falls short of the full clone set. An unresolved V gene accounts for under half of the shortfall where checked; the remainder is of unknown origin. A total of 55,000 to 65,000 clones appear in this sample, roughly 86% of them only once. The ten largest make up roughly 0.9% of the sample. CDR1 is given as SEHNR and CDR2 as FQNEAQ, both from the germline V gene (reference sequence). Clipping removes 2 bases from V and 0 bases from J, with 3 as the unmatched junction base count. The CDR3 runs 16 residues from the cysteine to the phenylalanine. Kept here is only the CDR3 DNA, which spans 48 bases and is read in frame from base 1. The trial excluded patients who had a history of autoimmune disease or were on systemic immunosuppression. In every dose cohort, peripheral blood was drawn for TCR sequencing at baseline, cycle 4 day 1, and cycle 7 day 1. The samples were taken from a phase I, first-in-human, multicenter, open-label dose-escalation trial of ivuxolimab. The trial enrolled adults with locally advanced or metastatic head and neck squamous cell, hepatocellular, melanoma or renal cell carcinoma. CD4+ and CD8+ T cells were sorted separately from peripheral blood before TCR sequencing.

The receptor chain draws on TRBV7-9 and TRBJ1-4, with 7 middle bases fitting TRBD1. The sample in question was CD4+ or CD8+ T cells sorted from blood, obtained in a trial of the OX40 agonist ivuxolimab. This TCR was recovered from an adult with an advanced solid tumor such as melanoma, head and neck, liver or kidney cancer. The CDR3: CASSLTQGSTNEKLFF. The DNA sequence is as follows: TGTGCCAGCAGCTTAACACAGGGGTCAACTAATGAAAAACTGTTTTTT.